Listed below are T cell receptor beta chains from one sample, sequenced in a study of tumor-infiltrating lymphocytes in primary liver carcinoma. TCRdb called the multiplex PCR reads again in MiXCR, with one record for every CDR3 protein. The sample has about 190,000 distinct CDR3 sequences, just under 85% seen once. Sample: tumor tissue from primary liver carcinoma. These receptors were taken from a man aged 40-50 years with primary liver carcinoma and hepatitis B virus infection. The CDR3 runs from the conserved cysteine through the conserved F or W. Each record gives: clone size, D gene, J gene, V gene, CDR3 DNA, CDR3 protein. The D gene is left open where the match is weak. Clone size is shown for a subset of rows, as once, few, many or a class of expanded clone.

abundance: NA; d_gene: TRBD2; j_gene: TRBJ2-5; v_gene: TRBV11-2; CDR3nt: TGTGTCAGCAGCTATAGCGGGGGACAAGAGACCCAGTATTTC; CDR3aa: CVSSYSGGQETQYF
abundance: NA; d_gene: NA; j_gene: TRBJ2-1; v_gene: TRBV6-6; CDR3nt: TGTGCCAACAGTGAGACAAGGGGTATGTACAATGAGCAGTTCTTC; CDR3aa: CANSETRGMYNEQFF
abundance: NA; d_gene: NA; j_gene: TRBJ1-1; v_gene: TRBV29-1; CDR3nt: TGCAGCGCCCCACCAGACCTGAACATTGAAGCTTTCTTT; CDR3aa: CSAPPDLNIEAFF
abundance: NA; d_gene: NA; j_gene: TRBJ2-5; v_gene: TRBV6-6; CDR3nt: TGTGCCAGCAGTATCCGGGACAAGGATACTCAAGAGACCCAGTACTTC; CDR3aa: CASSIRDKDTQETQYF
abundance: NA; d_gene: NA; j_gene: TRBJ2-7; v_gene: TRBV12-3/TRBV12-4; CDR3nt: TGTGCCAGCGGTCAGTCTCTGGAACAGTACTTC; CDR3aa: CASGQSLEQYF
abundance: few; d_gene: NA; j_gene: TRBJ2-5; v_gene: TRBV20-1; CDR3nt: TGCAGTGCTAGTGACCAGGGGACGGGGGAGACCCAGTACTTC; CDR3aa: CSASDQGTGETQYF
abundance: NA; d_gene: NA; j_gene: TRBJ2-1; v_gene: TRBV10-3; CDR3nt: TGTGCCATCCGAGGAACTCAAGGCAGTGAGCAGTTCTTC; CDR3aa: CAIRGTQGSEQFF
abundance: NA; d_gene: NA; j_gene: TRBJ1-1; v_gene: TRBV4-3; CDR3nt: TGCGCCAGCAGCCAAGAAACTAAGAATACTGAAGCTTTCTTT; CDR3aa: CASSQETKNTEAFF
abundance: once; d_gene: NA; j_gene: TRBJ2-1; v_gene: TRBV10-3; CDR3nt: TGTGCCAACTCCCAGGCCCTTGGCTACAATGAGCACTTCTTC; CDR3aa: CANSQALGYNEHFF
abundance: NA; d_gene: NA; j_gene: TRBJ2-2; v_gene: TRBV29-1; CDR3nt: TGCAGCGTGTTTATGGAGGACACCGGGGTGCTGTTTTTT; CDR3aa: CSVFMEDTGVLFF
abundance: NA; d_gene: TRBD2; j_gene: TRBJ2-7; v_gene: TRBV6-1; CDR3nt: TGTACCAGCAGTACCGGGACTAGCGGCTCCTACGAGCAATACTTC; CDR3aa: CTSSTGTSGSYEQYF
abundance: NA; d_gene: NA; j_gene: TRBJ1-6; v_gene: TRBV4-3; CDR3nt: TGCTCCAGCAGCCGAGGACAGCTCTATAATTCACCCCTCCACTTT; CDR3aa: CSSSRGQLYNSPLHF
abundance: NA; d_gene: NA; j_gene: TRBJ2-7; v_gene: TRBV4-2; CDR3nt: TGTACCGGCGGCCAAGATAAGGGGAGCGGCTACGAGCAGTACTTC; CDR3aa: CTGGQDKGSGYEQYF
abundance: NA; d_gene: NA; j_gene: TRBJ2-6; v_gene: TRBV6-1; CDR3nt: TGTGCCAGCAGTGCAATCTTTGGGGCCAACGTCCTGACTTTC; CDR3aa: CASSAIFGANVLTF
abundance: NA; d_gene: TRBD2; j_gene: TRBJ2-1; v_gene: TRBV28; CDR3nt: TGTGCCAGCAATTTAACTAGCGGTTACAATGAGCAGTTCTTC; CDR3aa: CASNLTSGYNEQFF
abundance: NA; d_gene: TRBD2; j_gene: TRBJ2-5; v_gene: TRBV6-2/TRBV6-3; CDR3nt: TGTGCCAGGAGTTTTGGTTCATCGGGAGGATGGGGAGAGACCCAGTACTTC; CDR3aa: CARSFGSSGGWGETQYF
abundance: NA; d_gene: NA; j_gene: TRBJ2-7; v_gene: TRBV11-2; CDR3nt: TGTGCCAGCAGCTTACGATGGATAGGGGAAGACGAGCAATACTTC; CDR3aa: CASSLRWIGEDEQYF
abundance: NA; d_gene: TRBD1; j_gene: TRBJ1-1; v_gene: TRBV29-1; CDR3nt: TGCTACGCTCCGGGACAGCTGGTGGCTGAAGCTTTCTTT; CDR3aa: CYAPGQLVAEAFF